This record looks at one T cell receptor beta chain sequence and its context. The antigen it binds to is not known. The input lacks base qualities; no much larger clone sits a single base away. Reading from cysteine to phenylalanine, the CDR3 counts 16 amino acids. Only the CDR3 portion is preserved as DNA: 48 bases, with reading frame beginning at the first base. Between the V and J ends, shortened by 3 bases and 0 bases respectively, the junction contains 10 bases. The germline V gene sets CDR1 to SGHDT and CDR2 to YYEEEE. Whole blood was collected in K2EDTA tubes by collaborating institutions according to the institutions' own protocols. Collaborator samples were shipped for TCRbeta analysis as frozen whole blood, isolated PBMCs, or DNA extracted from either sample type. The source of the sample is a study of blood T cell repertoires in COVID-19 (dated by TCRdb to about 2020). The study in broad terms: Samples covering the acute and convalescent phases of COVID-19 were provided by collaborators in the United States, Italy and Spain. The material from the prospective study consisted of cDNA or gDNA derived from T cells, B-cell-depleted T cells, or PBMCs. Deeply sampled blood TCRbeta repertoires from subjects exposed to, actively infected with, or recovered from COVID-19 were included in the dataset. A freely available public database, intended as a resource for researchers studying the immune response to SARS-CoV-2, is where the repertoires were released. Samples were obtained from the ongoing ImmuneRACE study (first 160 participants) and from some 1,200 subjects provided by 6 global collaborators. A de-identified subject ID, COVID-19 status, age in years and sex were almost always included in the sample metadata. HLA class I and class II types, where available, came from metadata supplied by the sample provider rather than from assay-based typing.

TCRbeta CDR3 regions were amplified from genomic DNA using the immunoSEQ Assay, a bias-controlled multiplex PCR. For the original study's pipeline: The number of nucleated cells in each sample was estimated from the amplification of reference gene primers within the assay. To quantify the absolute abundance of each unique TCRbeta CDR3 rearrangement, sequence reads were collapsed and filtered. For each sample, productive Simpson clonality was calculated by taking the square root of Simpson's diversity index across productive rearrangements. TCRdb stores this immuneACCESS table with in-frame sequences only. Part of the clones is absent; in the studies checked, under half of the shortfall reflects unresolved V genes, and no reason is known for the rest. V, J and clone size are taken as reported in that table, and D and trimming were inferred from the DNA itself. For this sample there are roughly 150,000 clones; roughly 87% appear just once. The top ten constitute less than 6.5% of the sample.

What the research found in general, with its limitations: Clinical and demographic metadata were provided uncurated, with the amount varying by source and participant.

The clonotype comes from a human donor in a cohort sampled during active COVID-19. The rearranged segments are TRBV5-6 and TRBJ1-6; the D gene is possibly TRBD1, with 5 bases matching. The material sequenced was peripheral blood. The nucleotides are TGTGCCAGCAGCTCCAGACAGAGCTCCTATAATTCACCCCTCCACTTT. Its translation reads: CASSSRQSSYNSPLHF.